The present entry profiles one TCR beta chain with its context. The data derive from a study of blood T cells in healthy people across ages. The authors ran a second PCR of roughly 7 to 11 cycles using a sample-barcoded 5' primer and a J-beta primer mix. From each sample, at least 3 million paired-end reads containing CDR3 were obtained. TCRdb itself ran the 5' RACE reads through MiXCR, one entry per CDR3 protein. Of about 640,000 distinct CDR3 sequences listed, under 70% are singletons. The V and J ends lost 1 base and 0 bases, in that order; junction bases with no gene match: 11. CDR1 is MGHRA and CDR2 is YSYEKL in the germline V gene. The CDR3 is 18 amino acids.

This receptor was identified in a man in his 60s in good health. The chain carries TRBV4-1 and TRBJ2-7; 8 nucleotides match TRBD1. Specimen: blood. The CDR3 nucleotides are TGCGCCAGCAGCCAAGGGGTCTCCGGGACAGGTAGCTCCTACGAGCAGTACTTC. As protein: CASSQGVSGTGSSYEQYF.